The rows below give T cell receptor beta chains drawn from one sample of a study of OX40 agonist ivuxolimab in advanced cancers. Produced via immunoSEQ multiplex PCR; TCRdb's table is partial and in-frame only. The sample holds over 55,000 clones; around 90% are singletons and the top ten take 1.5% to 2%. Sequenced here: CD4+ or CD8+ T cells sorted from blood, sampled in a trial of the OX40 agonist ivuxolimab. Receptor source: an adult with an advanced solid tumor such as melanoma, head and neck, liver or kidney cancer. CDR3s include the opening cysteine and the closing phenylalanine or tryptophan. D genes are given only for firm matches. Clone sizes are given selectively: once, few, many, or a class where the clone is expanded.

TRBD2,TRBV19,-,TRBJ2-1,CASKHASGPLGEQFF,TGTGCCAGTAAACACGCTAGCGGCCCTCTTGGTGAGCAGTTCTTC
TRBD1,TRBV7-8,-,TRBJ1-4,CASSSGTGGFEKLFF,TGTGCCAGCAGCTCCGGGACAGGGGGCTTTGAAAAACTGTTTTTT
-,TRBV27,-,TRBJ1-1,CASTKQGLNTEAFF,TGTGCCAGCACCAAACAGGGACTGAACACTGAAGCTTTCTTT
-,TRBV28,few,TRBJ1-1,CASSLRSGEDTEAFF,TGTGCCAGCAGTTTAAGGTCAGGGGAGGACACTGAAGCTTTCTTT
-,TRBV20-1,-,TRBJ2-5,CSARHSGTQYF,TGCAGTGCTAGACACTCAGGGACCCAGTACTTC
-,TRBV7-9,-,TRBJ2-7,CASSLEFGGIEQYF,TGTGCCAGCAGCTTAGAATTCGGAGGGATCGAGCAGTACTTC
TRBD1,TRBV18,once,TRBJ1-1,CASSPTGDGDTEAFF,TGTGCCAGCTCACCCACAGGGGATGGGGACACTGAAGCTTTCTTT
TRBD1,TRBV10-3,-,TRBJ2-2,CAISEGTANTGELFF,TGTGCCATCAGTGAAGGGACAGCGAACACCGGGGAGCTGTTTTTT
TRBD1,TRBV19,once,TRBJ1-4,CASSIGQAGEKLFF,TGTGCCAGTAGTATCGGACAGGCAGGGGAAAAACTGTTTTTT
-,TRBV7-2,-,TRBJ2-3,CASSPGGADTQYF,TGTGCCAGCAGCCCCGGCGGGGCAGATACGCAGTATTTT
TRBD1,TRBV7-2,once,TRBJ1-2,CASSYRTGGDNGYTF,TGTGCCAGCAGCTACCGGACAGGTGGTGATAATGGCTACACCTTC
-,TRBV28,-,TRBJ1-1,CASSQPFTEAFF,TGTGCCAGCAGCCAACCCTTCACTGAAGCTTTCTTT
TRBD1,TRBV29-1,-,TRBJ2-3,CSAPQGGFMDTQYF,TGCAGCGCCCCCCAAGGGGGCTTCATGGATACGCAGTATTTT
-,TRBV19,-,TRBJ2-2,CASKRRIPLLGNTGELFF,TGTGCCAGTAAACGCAGGATCCCTCTCTTAGGGAACACCGGGGAGCTGTTTTTT
TRBD1,TRBV19,-,TRBJ1-3,CASSLGTGAGNTIYF,TGTGCCAGTAGCCTCGGGACAGGGGCTGGAAACACCATATATTTT
-,TRBV5-5,-,TRBJ2-7,CASSSGFTGMEGEQYF,TGTGCCAGCAGCTCGGGCTTTACGGGGATGGAAGGCGAGCAGTACTTC
-,TRBV4-3,-,TRBJ1-4,CASSQPGGNEKLFF,TGCGCCAGCAGCCAACCCGGGGGCAATGAAAAACTGTTTTTT
-,TRBV10-2,-,TRBJ1-1,CASSESNFANTEAFF,TGCGCCAGCAGTGAGTCGAATTTTGCGAACACTGAAGCTTTCTTT
-,TRBV28,once,TRBJ1-1,CASSIFRANTEAFF,TGTGCCAGCAGCATCTTCAGGGCGAACACTGAAGCTTTCTTT
-,TRBV5-8,-,TRBJ2-6,CASSLIDSGANVLTF,TGTGCCAGCAGCTTGATAGACTCTGGGGCCAACGTCCTGACTTTC
TRBD2,TRBV19,-,TRBJ2-1,CASSPMGRGTSRYNEQFF,TGTGCCAGTAGTCCCATGGGGAGGGGGACTAGCAGATACAATGAGCAGTTCTTC
TRBD2,TRBV6-1,-,TRBJ2-7,CASSDILAQVFRLDF,TGTGCCAGCAGTGACATACTAGCGCAGGTCTTCAGGTTGGACTTC
TRBD2,TRBV29-1,-,TRBJ2-5,CSVDSGDQETQYF,TGCAGCGTTGATAGCGGGGATCAAGAGACCCAGTACTTC
-,TRBV25-1,-,TRBJ2-1,CASSDIGSEQFF,TGTGCCAGCAGTGATATCGGTTCTGAGCAGTTCTTC
TRBD1,TRBV7-9,-,TRBJ1-2,CASSAGQGNGYTF,TGTGCCAGCAGCGCGGGACAGGGAAACGGCTACACCTTC
-,TRBV15,-,TRBJ1-3,CATSRDRGPGNTIYF,TGTGCCACCAGCAGAGATCGCGGGCCCGGAAACACCATATATTTT
-,TRBV5-1,-,TRBJ2-3,CASSLEGHTDTQYF,TGCGCCAGCAGCTTGGAAGGGCACACAGATACGCAGTATTTT
-,TRBV20-1,few,TRBJ1-2,CSASNNYGYTF,TGCAGTGCTAGTAACAACTATGGCTACACCTTC
-,TRBV9,-,TRBJ2-3,CASSPQGPSSDTQYF,TGTGCCAGCAGCCCCCAAGGTCCTAGTTCCGATACGCAGTATTTT
-,TRBV10-3,-,TRBJ2-1,CAISSGRYNEQFF,TGTGCCATCTCCTCCGGCCGATACAATGAGCAGTTCTTC
TRBD1,TRBV9,once,TRBJ1-3,CASSGGQGQPGNTIYF,TGTGCCAGCAGCGGAGGACAGGGTCAGCCTGGAAACACCATATATTTT
TRBD1,TRBV6-5,-,TRBJ2-2,CASSLGQGFTGELFF,TGTGCCAGCAGTTTGGGACAGGGATTCACCGGGGAGCTGTTTTTT
-,TRBV28,-,TRBJ1-2,CASSFNYGYTF,TGTGCCAGCAGTTTTAACTATGGCTACACCTTC
-,TRBV7-9,-,TRBJ2-3,CASSLVATSTDTQYF,TGTGCCAGCAGCTTAGTGGCAACTAGCACAGATACGCAGTATTTT
TRBD2,TRBV7-2,-,TRBJ2-7,CASSSASGAYEQYF,TGTGCCAGCAGCTCAGCTAGCGGGGCTTACGAGCAGTACTTC
-,TRBV7-9,-,TRBJ2-3,CASSSQGTSTDTQYF,TGTGCCAGCAGCTCACAGGGAACCAGCACAGATACGCAGTATTTT
TRBD1,TRBV18,-,TRBJ1-6,CASSPRGPGQYNSPLHF,TGTGCCAGCTCTCCAAGAGGCCCGGGACAGTATAATTCACCCCTCCACTTT
-,TRBV6-5,-,TRBJ2-7,CASRRSGRAEQYF,TGTGCCAGCAGGAGATCCGGCCGCGCCGAGCAGTACTTC
-,TRBV11-2,-,TRBJ1-2,CASSLAGAGGYTF,TGTGCCAGCAGCTTAGCTGGGGCTGGTGGCTACACCTTC
-,TRBV9,-,TRBJ2-1,CASSVSAQTYNEQFF,TGTGCCAGCAGCGTTTCGGCACAAACCTACAATGAGCAGTTCTTC
TRBD1,TRBV18,-,TRBJ2-1,CASSPIGPGQGGNEQFF,TGTGCCAGCTCACCTATAGGGCCGGGACAGGGGGGAAATGAGCAGTTCTTC
-,TRBV5-4,once,TRBJ1-2,CASSLGGVYGYTF,TGTGCCAGCAGCTTGGGGGGTGTATATGGCTACACCTTC
TRBD1,TRBV7-6,-,TRBJ2-7,CASSIGTGDGGEQYF,TGTGCCAGCAGCATCGGTACAGGGGACGGTGGGGAGCAGTACTTC
-,TRBV13,-,TRBJ1-1,CASRYSQALNTEAFF,TGTGCCAGCAGGTATAGCCAGGCATTGAACACTGAAGCTTTCTTT
TRBD2,TRBV28,-,TRBJ2-1,CASSVGSLWSGANEQFF,TGTGCCAGCAGTGTGGGGAGTTTATGGAGCGGGGCCAATGAGCAGTTCTTC
TRBD1,TRBV7-2,-,TRBJ1-3,CASSFSGTVSGNTIYF,TGTGCCAGCAGCTTCTCCGGGACAGTCTCTGGAAACACCATATATTTT
-,TRBV25-1,-,TRBJ1-1,CASSPNWNTEAFF,TGTGCCAGCAGTCCGAATTGGAACACTGAAGCTTTCTTT
-,TRBV7-2,-,TRBJ1-2,CATNHIRWGYTF,TGTGCCACCAACCATATCCGGTGGGGCTACACCTTC
-,TRBV19,-,TRBJ1-1,CASGPGGNTEAFF,TGTGCCAGTGGACCCGGGGGGAACACTGAAGCTTTCTTT